Following are 18 T cell receptor beta chains from one sample sequenced in a study of blood T cells in healthy people across ages. Through a sample-barcoded 5' primer and a J-beta primer mix, a second PCR was run for roughly 6 to 12 cycles. Using its own MiXCR run on the 5' RACE reads, TCRdb lists one record per CDR3 protein. The table lists roughly 1,800,000 distinct CDR3 sequences, 40% to 55% of them singletons. The sample was blood. All receptors come from a middle-aged woman in good health.

CDR3: CASSEALGQGGDEQYF. The CDR3 nucleotides are TGTGCCAGCAGTGAAGCCCTCGGACAGGGCGGCGACGAGCAGTACTTC. The J gene is TRBJ2-7, the V gene TRBV2; 8 nucleotides agree with TRBD1. CDR3 size: 16 residues. V shed 0 bases and J 5 bases; nucleotides not matched to a gene: 9. Germline V gives CDR1 SNHLY, CDR2 FYNNEI.

The V gene is TRBV3-1, the J gene TRBJ2-3; TRBD1 might be the D (5 bases). This CDR3 comprises 17 residues. Deletions cut 2 bases from V and 0 bases from J, with 15 bases between. Germline V gene lookup returns CDR1 LGHDT and CDR2 YNNKEL (reference sequence). CDR3 protein: CASSQTVGRASTDTQYF. CDR3 coding DNA: TGTGCCAGCAGCCAAACGGTGGGCAGGGCAAGCACAGATACGCAGTATTTT.

The genes are TRBV5-1 and TRBJ2-7; 7 nucleotides agree with TRBD1. V shed 2 bases, J shed 11 bases, and the junction held 13 bases outside the gene matches. The CDR3 consists of 14 residues. Germline V lookup: CDR1 SGHRS, CDR2 YFSETQ. Here the CDR3 reads CASSFDPGQPVEYF. The CDR3 DNA follows: TGCGCCAGCAGCTTCGATCCGGGACAGCCCGTGGAGTACTTC.

There are a few counts of this clonotype. The chain links TRBV10-2 to TRBJ1-2; 8 bases agree with TRBD1. V gave up 8 bases and J gave up 1 base; unmatched junction bases: 9. In germline, CDR1 is WSHSY, CDR2 SAAADI. The CDR3 has 15 residues. The DNA of the CDR3 is TGCGCCAGCGATCCCGGGACAGGCATTAACTATGGCTACACCTTC. Encoded protein: CASDPGTGINYGYTF.

V and J are TRBV20-1 and TRBJ1-5; no definite D call. CDR3 length: 12 residues. V lost 2 bases and J 15 bases, leaving 17 bases between the germline ends. CDR1 is DFQATT, CDR2 SNEGSKA, per germline (reference sequence). CDR3: CSARPLLAPGHF. The CDR3 nucleotides are TGCAGTGCTAGACCGCTTTTGGCCCCCGGGCATTTT.

The chain employs TRBV20-1 and TRBJ1-1, with 7 bases lining up with TRBD1. The CDR3 spans 12 residues. V lost 3 bases, J lost 11 bases, and 9 bases stayed unmatched. Looked up from germline, CDR1 is DFQATT and CDR2 is SNEGSKA (reference sequence). The CDR3: CSASEGQLGAFF. DNA for the CDR3: TGCAGTGCTAGTGAGGGACAGTTGGGTGCTTTCTTT.

This clonotype was found once. The V and J genes are TRBV7-2 and TRBJ2-3; 14 bases line up with TRBD2. CDR3 length equals 17 residues. Per germline, CDR1 SGHTA and CDR2 FQGNSA. Trimming removed 0 bases from V and 4 bases from J; junction bases left unmatched: 3. As DNA, the CDR3 is TGTGCCAGCAGCTTAGCTTCGACTAGCGGGGGGGCAGATACGCAGTATTTT. This gives the protein CASSLASTSGGADTQYF.

This rearrangement joins TRBV3-1 to TRBJ2-4; D possibly corresponds to TRBD2 (6 bases). The J call is in doubt because the DNA end fits TRBJ2-7 better. The V gene's germline CDR1 is LGHDT and CDR2 YNNKEL (reference sequence). CDR3 length equals 15 residues. The CDR3 is CASSQETSSTGEQYF. CDR3 sequence (DNA): TGTGCCAGCAGCCAAGAGACTAGTAGTACGGGCGAGCAGTACTTC.

V usage is TRBV27 and J usage is TRBJ2-7, with D possibly TRBD1 on 6 matching bases. The CDR3 loop spans 15 amino acids. The germline gives CDR1 MNHEY, CDR2 SMNVEV (reference sequence). Between the trimmed V and J ends, which lost 6 bases and 0 bases, there was a span of 15 bases. Written as DNA, the CDR3 is TGTGCCAGCAGAAAGAGTAGGACAGACTCCTACGAGCAGTACTTC. It translates to CASRKSRTDSYEQYF.

In this sample, this clonotype turned up a few times. This chain links TRBV15 with TRBJ1-2; 8 bases agree with TRBD1. Germline V gene data show CDR1 as LNHNV and CDR2 as YYDKDF (reference sequence). There are 16 residues in the CDR3. The junction had 9 bases not matched to a gene; V was cut back by 2 bases and J by 4 bases. CDR3 coding DNA: TGTGCCACCAGCAGACCAGACAGGGGCCTGAGCTATGGCTACACCTTC. It is translated as CATSRPDRGLSYGYTF.

The chain links TRBV5-1 to TRBJ2-5, with D uncertain. CDR1 and CDR2 from the germline V gene are SGHRS and YFSETQ. Trimming removed 4 bases at V and 3 bases at J, with 13 bases between. This CDR3 is 14 amino acids long. The CDR3 reads CASSIRADKETQYF. The CDR3 DNA follows: TGCGCCAGCAGCATCCGGGCCGATAAAGAGACCCAGTACTTC.

This clonotype has more than one count but fewer than ten. The chain uses TRBV6-2 or TRBV6-3 and TRBJ1-5, with a possible D match to TRBD1 (6 bases). The V gene's germline CDR1 is MNHEY and CDR2 SVGEGT. V lost 2 bases and J lost 6, with 20 bases in between. This CDR3 comprises 17 residues. CDR3 in amino acids: CASSYRGRGFSIQPQHF. As DNA, the CDR3 is TGTGCCAGCAGTTACCGAGGCAGGGGATTCTCTATTCAGCCCCAGCATTTT.

This clonotype has only a few counts. The chain uses TRBV7-2 and TRBJ2-1; D tentatively fits TRBD1 or TRBD2 (5 bases each). Germline assignment: CDR1 SGHTA and CDR2 FQGNSA. The length of the CDR3 is 17 residues. Deletions cut 5 bases from V and 13 bases from J, with 30 bases between. The CDR3 loop is CASSRRAVGEPYNGQFF. In DNA form, the CDR3 reads TGTGCCAGCAGCCGCAGAGCTGTGGGGGAGCCCTACAATGGACAGTTCTTC.

This clonotype was detected only a few times. The rearrangement uses TRBV6-2 or TRBV6-3 and TRBJ2-5; D is undetermined. V shed 2 bases and J shed 1 base, with 11 bases lying between them. This CDR3 region has 15 residues. Germline assignment: CDR1 MNHEY and CDR2 SVGEGT. CDR3: CASSYQPNPQETQYF. In nucleotides, the CDR3 is TGTGCCAGCAGTTACCAGCCAAACCCCCAAGAGACCCAGTACTTC.

V and J are TRBV2 and TRBJ2-4; D might be TRBD1 (7 bases). CDR1 and CDR2 (germline): SNHLY, FYNNEI. The V gene lost 4 bases and the J gene lost 9 bases, with 10 bases spanning the gap. The CDR3 extends over 12 amino acids. CDR3: CASSVQGGIQYF. The CDR3 DNA is TGTGCCAGCAGTGTTCAGGGGGGCATTCAGTACTTC.

The chain is built from TRBV27 and TRBJ2-7; 7 nucleotides match TRBD1. The J segment lost 4 bases and the V segment lost 6 bases, leaving 6 bases of the junction unmatched. Looked up from germline, CDR1 is MNHEY and CDR2 is SMNVEV (reference sequence). This CDR3 has 13 amino acids. CDR3 DNA: TGTGCCAGCAGAGTAACAGGGGCGTACGAGCAGTACTTC. Protein sequence: CASRVTGAYEQYF.

This rearrangement joins TRBV6-1 to TRBJ1-2; the D gene is possibly TRBD1 (6 bases). Between the trimmed V and J ends, which lost 2 bases and 8 bases, there was a span of 21 bases. From germline, CDR1 is MNHNS and CDR2 SASEGT. The CDR3 extends over 16 amino acids. CDR3 in DNA: TGTGCCAGCAGTGAAAAAGGGCAGGGGCAGGCCGCCGGCTACACCTTC. It is translated as CASSEKGQGQAAGYTF.

About this clonotype: One base away lies a much larger clone, so this may be a sequencing read error. This chain links TRBV12-3 or TRBV12-4 with TRBJ2-5, with D maybe TRBD2 (7 bases). The CDR3 sequence is 14 residues long. CDR3: CASSFRGGQETRYF. CDR3 bases: TGTGCCAGCAGTTTTAGGGGGGGGCAAGAGACCCGGTACTTC.